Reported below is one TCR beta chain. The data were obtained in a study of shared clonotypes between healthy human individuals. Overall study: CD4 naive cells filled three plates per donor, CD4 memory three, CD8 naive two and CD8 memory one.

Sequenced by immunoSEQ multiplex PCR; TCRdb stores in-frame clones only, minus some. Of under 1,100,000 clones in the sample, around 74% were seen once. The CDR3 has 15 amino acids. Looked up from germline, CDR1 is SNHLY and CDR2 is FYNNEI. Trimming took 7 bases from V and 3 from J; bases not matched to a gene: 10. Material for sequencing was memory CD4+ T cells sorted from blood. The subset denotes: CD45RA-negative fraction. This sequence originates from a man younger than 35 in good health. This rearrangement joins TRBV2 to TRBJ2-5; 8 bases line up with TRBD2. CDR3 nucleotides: TGTGCCAGCACCCTCTTCGGGGGGGTAAAAGAGACCCAGTACTTC. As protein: CASTLFGGVKETQYF.